Presented here are 4 T cell receptor beta chains from one specimen sequenced in a study of breast tumors, draining lymph nodes, adjacent tissues. TCRdb reprocessed the multiplex PCR reads with MiXCR, giving one entry per CDR3 protein. The sample holds some 38,000 distinct CDR3 sequences, 30% to 45% seen once. Material for sequencing was breast tumor tissue. These receptors were obtained from a female donor with breast cancer. Some clones in this sample may be carry-over from other donors' samples.

In this sample, this clonotype turned up many times. This chain joins TRBV20-1 and TRBJ2-5; no definite D call. Germline CDR1 and CDR2: DFQATT and SNEGSKA (reference sequence). This CDR3 has 16 amino acids. V gave up 0 bases and J gave up 0 bases, with 14 bases separating them. Here the CDR3 reads CSARDSWLPYQETQYF. CDR3 coding DNA: TGCAGTGCTAGAGACTCGTGGCTACCGTACCAAGAGACCCAGTACTTC.

Concerning this clonotype: It may be a read error: a sequence one base away is much more abundant. CDR3 nucleotides: TGTGCCAGCAGCTTGGGGCTGCTCGAGCAGCACTTC. The encoded protein is CASSLGLLEQHF. This chain uses TRBV5-5 with TRBJ2-7; D unresolved. The CDR3 contains 12 residues. In germline, CDR1 is SGHKS, CDR2 YYEKEE (reference sequence).

The chain has TRBV7-2 and TRBJ2-6; 9 bases are a match to TRBD1. CDR3 length equals 18 residues. V was pared by 5 bases and J by 0 bases, with 8 bases of the junction left unmatched. Germline CDR1 and CDR2: SGHTA and FQGNSA. The CDR3 coding sequence is TGTGCCAGCAGCCTCCGACAGGGGGGATCCTCTGGGGCCAACGTCCTGACTTTC. As protein: CASSLRQGGSSGANVLTF.

This clonotype was counted ten times or more. V and J are TRBV11-1 and TRBJ2-7; 7 positions agree with TRBD1. The CDR3 extends over 16 amino acids. Per germline, CDR1 SGHAT and CDR2 FQDESV (reference sequence). J was trimmed by 1 base and V by 4 bases; bases with no gene match: 10. The CDR3 reads CASSSLTGRRSYEQYF. In nucleotides, the CDR3 is TGTGCCAGCAGCTCTCTGACAGGGAGAAGGTCCTACGAGCAGTACTTC. Using reference TRBV11-1 and TRBJ2-7 for the parts outside the CDR3, the full variable domain is EAEVAQSPRYKITEKSQAVAFWCDPISGHATLYWYRQILGQGPELLVQFQDESVVDDSQLPKDRFSAERLKGVDSTLKIQPAELGDSAMYLCASSSLTGRRSYEQYFGPGTRLTVT.